These 3 T cell receptor beta chains were sequenced from one sample in a study of blood T cell repertoires in COVID-19. Clones were sequenced by immunoSEQ multiplex PCR, and TCRdb holds only the in-frame ones, with some missing. The sample carries approximately 65,000 clones, approximately 80% recorded once. The sequenced material came from peripheral blood. The source is a human donor in a cohort sampled during active COVID-19.

CDR3 in amino acids: CASSPNVVAGGYEQFF. The CDR3 DNA reads TGTGCCAGCAGCCCAAACGTGGTAGCGGGAGGGTATGAGCAGTTCTTC. The chain carries TRBV11-2 and TRBJ2-1; 11 bases match TRBD2. The V segment lost 5 bases and the J segment 8 bases; nucleotides outside the gene matches: 11. Germline values: CDR1 SGHAT, CDR2 FQNNGV. This CDR3 comprises 16 residues.

This clone was counted only a few times. The chain links TRBV7-9 to TRBJ2-7; D unresolved. The CDR3 is made up of 13 amino acids. The V end was cut by 5 bases, the J end by 0 bases, with 8 bases between. CDR1 SEHNR and CDR2 FQNEAQ come from the germline V gene (reference sequence). As DNA, the CDR3 is TGTGCCAGCAGCCCCGTCAGCTCCTACGAGCAGTACTTC. Translated: CASSPVSSYEQYF.

This rearrangement joins TRBV7-8 to TRBJ1-4; D is unclear. V shed 5 bases and J shed 4 bases, with 14 bases lying between them. Germline V gene lookup returns CDR1 SGHVS and CDR2 FQNEAQ. The CDR3 spans 15 residues. The CDR3, as DNA: TGTGCCAGCAGCCGAGAGCCAAGTATTAATGAAAAACTGTTTTTT. Translated: CASSREPSINEKLFF.